This TCR beta chain emerged from a study of cytomegalovirus exposure and HLA in healthy donors. Germline V gene sequence: CDR1 MNHNY, CDR2 SVGAGI (reference sequence). V dropped 5 bases and J dropped 2; count of bases not matched to a gene: 10. This CDR3 has 16 residues. TCRdb's table, derived via immunoSEQ multiplex PCR, lists solely in-frame clones and lacks some. The sample gives some 130,000 clones, approximately 87% of which show up once; less than 3.5% is in the top ten. It was the approximately 130-subject validation cohort, separate from the roughly 700-subject first cohort, to which the donors belonged.

The sample comprised PBMCs. The sequence derives from a man aged 18 to 29 in good health and CMV-seronegative. The chain uses TRBV6-6 and TRBJ1-2; 8 positions agree with TRBD1. CDR3 amino acids: CASSRQGTRGNYGYTF. For the CDR3, the DNA is TGTGCCAGCAGTCGACAGGGGACGAGGGGAAACTATGGCTACACCTTC.